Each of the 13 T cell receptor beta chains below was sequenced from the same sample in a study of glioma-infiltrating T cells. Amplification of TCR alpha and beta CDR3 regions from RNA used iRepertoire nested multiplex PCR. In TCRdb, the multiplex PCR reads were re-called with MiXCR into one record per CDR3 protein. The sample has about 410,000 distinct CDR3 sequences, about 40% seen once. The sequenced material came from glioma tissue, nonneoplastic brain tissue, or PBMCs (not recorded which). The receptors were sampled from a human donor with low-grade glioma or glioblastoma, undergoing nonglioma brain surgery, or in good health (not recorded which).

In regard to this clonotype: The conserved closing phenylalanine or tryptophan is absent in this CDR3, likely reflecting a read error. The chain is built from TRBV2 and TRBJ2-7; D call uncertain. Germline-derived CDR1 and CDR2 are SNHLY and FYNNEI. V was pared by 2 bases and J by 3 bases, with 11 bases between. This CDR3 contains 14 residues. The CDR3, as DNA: TGTGCCAGCAGTGAAATGGGCAGTTACTACGAGCAGTACTCC. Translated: CASSEMGSYYEQYS.

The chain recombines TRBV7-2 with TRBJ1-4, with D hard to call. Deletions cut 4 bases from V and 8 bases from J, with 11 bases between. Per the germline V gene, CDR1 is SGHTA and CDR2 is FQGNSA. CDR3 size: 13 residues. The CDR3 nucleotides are TGTGCCAGCAGCTCGAAGAGTAGGGAAAAACTGTTTTTT. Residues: CASSSKSREKLFF.

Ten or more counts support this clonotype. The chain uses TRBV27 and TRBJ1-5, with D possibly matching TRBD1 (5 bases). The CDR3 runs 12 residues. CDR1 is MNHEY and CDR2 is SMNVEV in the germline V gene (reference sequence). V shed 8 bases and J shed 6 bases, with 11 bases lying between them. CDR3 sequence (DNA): TGTGCCAGCGGGGCTTGGGGTCAGCCCCAGCATTTT. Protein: CASGAWGQPQHF.

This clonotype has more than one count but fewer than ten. The CDR3 DNA reads as TGTGCCAGCAGCACCGATCCAAAGGTTGATTCACCCCTCCACTTT. This gives the protein CASSTDPKVDSPLHF. This sequence joins TRBV7-2 and TRBJ1-6, with unresolved D. The germline gives CDR1 SGHTA, CDR2 FQGNSA. The CDR3 totals 15 residues. V lost 5 bases and J lost 8, with 16 bases in between. The variable domain in full, with the rest retrieved from reference TRBV7-2 and TRBJ1-6, is GAGVSQSPSNKVTEKGKDVELRCDPISGHTALYWYRQSLGQGLEFLIYFQGNSAPDKSGLPSDRFSAERTGGSVSTLTIQRTQQEDSAVYLCASSTDPKVDSPLHFGNGTRLTVT.

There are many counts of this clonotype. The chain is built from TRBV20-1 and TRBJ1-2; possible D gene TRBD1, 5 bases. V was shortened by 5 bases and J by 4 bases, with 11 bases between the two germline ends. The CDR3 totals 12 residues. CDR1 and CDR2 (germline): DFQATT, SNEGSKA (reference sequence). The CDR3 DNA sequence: TGCAGTGCTCAACAGAGGGGCTATGGCTACACCTTC. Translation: CSAQQRGYGYTF.

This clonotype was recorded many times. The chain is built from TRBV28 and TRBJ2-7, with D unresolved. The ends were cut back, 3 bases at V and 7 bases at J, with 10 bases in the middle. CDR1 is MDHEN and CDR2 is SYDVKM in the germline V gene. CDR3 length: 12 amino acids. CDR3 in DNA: TGTGCCAGCAGTTTGTCATATGGGGAGCAGTACTTC. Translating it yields CASSLSYGEQYF.

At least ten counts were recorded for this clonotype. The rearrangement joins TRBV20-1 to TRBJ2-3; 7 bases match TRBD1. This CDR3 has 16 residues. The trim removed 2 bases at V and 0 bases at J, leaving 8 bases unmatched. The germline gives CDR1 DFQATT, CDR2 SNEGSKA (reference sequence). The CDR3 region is CSARKTQGTSTDTQYF. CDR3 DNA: TGCAGTGCTAGAAAGACACAGGGGACGAGCACAGATACGCAGTATTTT.

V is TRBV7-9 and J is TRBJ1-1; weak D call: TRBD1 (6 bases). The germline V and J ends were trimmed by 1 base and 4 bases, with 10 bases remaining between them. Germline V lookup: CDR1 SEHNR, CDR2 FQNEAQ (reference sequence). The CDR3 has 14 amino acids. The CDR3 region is CASSLEGELTEAFF. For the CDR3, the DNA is TGTGCCAGCAGCTTAGAGGGGGAGCTCACTGAAGCTTTCTTT.

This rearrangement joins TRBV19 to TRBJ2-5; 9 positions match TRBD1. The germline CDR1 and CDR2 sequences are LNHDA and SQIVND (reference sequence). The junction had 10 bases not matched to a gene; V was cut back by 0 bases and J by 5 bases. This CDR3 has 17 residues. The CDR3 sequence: CASSIDPRTGDRETQYF. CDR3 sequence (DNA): TGTGCCAGTAGTATAGACCCTCGGACAGGGGACCGGGAGACCCAGTACTTC.

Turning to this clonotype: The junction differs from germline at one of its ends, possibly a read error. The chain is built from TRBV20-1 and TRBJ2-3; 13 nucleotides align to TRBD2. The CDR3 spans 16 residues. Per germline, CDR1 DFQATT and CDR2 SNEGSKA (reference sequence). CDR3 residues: CSDRDRTSGSTDTQYF. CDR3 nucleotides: TGCAGTGATAGAGATAGGACTAGCGGGAGTACAGATACGCAGTATTTT.

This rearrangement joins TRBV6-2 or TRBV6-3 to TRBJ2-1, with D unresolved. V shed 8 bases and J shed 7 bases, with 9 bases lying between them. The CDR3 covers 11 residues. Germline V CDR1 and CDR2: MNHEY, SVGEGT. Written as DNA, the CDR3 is TGTGCCAGCGAGCTGGGGAATGAGCAGTTCTTC. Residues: CASELGNEQFF.

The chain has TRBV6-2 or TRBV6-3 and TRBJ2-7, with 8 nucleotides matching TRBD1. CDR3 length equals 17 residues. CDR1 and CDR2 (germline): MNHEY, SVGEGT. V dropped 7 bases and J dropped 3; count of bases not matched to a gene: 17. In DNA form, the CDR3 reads TGTGCCAGCACTAGTTACCCCGGACAGGGAGCTTTCTACGAGCAGTACTTC. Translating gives CASTSYPGQGAFYEQYF.

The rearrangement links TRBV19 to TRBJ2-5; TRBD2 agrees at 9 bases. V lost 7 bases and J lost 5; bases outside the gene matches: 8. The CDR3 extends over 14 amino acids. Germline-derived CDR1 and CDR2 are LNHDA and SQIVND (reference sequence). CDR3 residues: CASTQVSGSETQYF. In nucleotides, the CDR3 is TGTGCCAGTACTCAGGTTAGCGGGAGTGAGACCCAGTACTTC.